The rows below give T cell receptor beta chains drawn from one sample of a study of cytomegalovirus exposure and HLA in healthy donors. Assay used: immunoSEQ multiplex PCR; TCRdb lists only in-frame clones, some missing. The table has under 200,000 clones, roughly four fifths seen once. Sequenced: PBMCs. These receptors were taken from a young man in good health and CMV-seronegative. Each CDR3 is given with its conserved first and last residue. The order of the fields is V gene, J gene, D gene, clone size, CDR3 protein, CDR3 DNA. The D gene is left open where the match is weak. Clone size is stated in some rows and not others, as once, few, many or a class when expanded.

V: TRBV5-1; J: TRBJ2-5; D: TRBD2; size: NA; CDR3: CASRRASGPQETQYF; DNA: TGCGCCAGCCGCAGGGCTAGCGGGCCCCAAGAGACCCAGTACTTC
V: TRBV5-6; J: TRBJ1-4; D: NA; size: NA; CDR3: CASSSPGENEKLFF; DNA: TGTGCCAGCAGCTCACCTGGAGAGAATGAAAAACTGTTTTTT
V: TRBV28; J: TRBJ1-5; D: NA; size: NA; CDR3: CASSSGEGGSNQPQHF; DNA: TGTGCCAGCAGTTCCGGGGAGGGGGGAAGCAATCAGCCCCAGCATTTT
V: TRBV18; J: TRBJ2-3; D: TRBD2; size: once; CDR3: CASSHSEREADTQYF; DNA: TGTGCCAGCTCCCACTCTGAGCGGGAAGCAGATACGCAGTATTTT
V: TRBV4-1; J: TRBJ2-5; D: TRBD2; size: NA; CDR3: CASSQVGGREETQYF; DNA: TGCGCCAGCAGCCAAGTCGGGGGGAGGGAAGAGACCCAGTACTTC
V: TRBV5-4; J: TRBJ2-5; D: NA; size: once; CDR3: CASNIGVAGWRGETQYF; DNA: TGTGCCAGCAACATCGGGGTGGCGGGGTGGAGAGGCGAGACCCAGTACTTC
V: TRBV28; J: TRBJ2-3; D: TRBD2; size: NA; CDR3: CASSFGTSGSSTQYF; DNA: TGTGCCAGCAGTTTTGGGACTAGCGGGAGTAGTACGCAGTATTTT
V: TRBV9; J: TRBJ2-1; D: NA; size: NA; CDR3: CASSQGSEGREQFF; DNA: TGTGCCAGCAGCCAGGGGTCCGAAGGGCGTGAGCAGTTCTTC
V: TRBV28; J: TRBJ2-7; D: TRBD2; size: NA; CDR3: CASSFSSGSSNEQYF; DNA: TGTGCCAGCAGTTTTTCTAGCGGGAGCTCCAACGAGCAGTACTTC
V: TRBV5-4; J: TRBJ1-2; D: NA; size: NA; CDR3: CASSGNGYGYTF; DNA: TGTGCCAGCAGCGGTAACGGCTATGGCTACACCTTC
V: TRBV6-5; J: TRBJ2-3; D: NA; size: NA; CDR3: CASSYSRPQDIMQYF; DNA: TGTGCCAGCAGTTACTCCCGCCCCCAGGACATCATGCAGTATTTT
V: TRBV5-1; J: TRBJ2-3; D: NA; size: NA; CDR3: CASSLAGGSQGTQYF; DNA: TGCGCCAGCAGCTTGGCCGGCGGTTCACAGGGTACGCAGTATTTT
V: TRBV19; J: TRBJ2-1; D: TRBD2; size: NA; CDR3: CASSIGYGTNYNEQFF; DNA: TGTGCCAGTAGTATAGGCTACGGGACTAACTACAATGAGCAGTTCTTC
V: TRBV5-1; J: TRBJ2-1; D: TRBD2; size: NA; CDR3: CASSLMLQIAGGYNEQFF; DNA: TGCGCCAGCAGCCTGATGCTCCAGATAGCGGGAGGGTACAATGAGCAGTTCTTC
V: TRBV10-3; J: TRBJ1-3; D: NA; size: NA; CDR3: CAISESILGRSGNTIYF; DNA: TGTGCCATCAGTGAGTCGATCTTGGGGAGGTCTGGAAACACCATATATTTT
V: TRBV5-1; J: TRBJ2-7; D: TRBD1; size: NA; CDR3: CASSLTTGNYEQYF; DNA: TGCGCCAGCAGCTTGACGACAGGGAACTACGAGCAGTACTTC
V: TRBV2; J: TRBJ2-1; D: TRBD1; size: once; CDR3: CASNSGTGEVEQFF; DNA: TGTGCCAGCAACTCCGGGACAGGGGAGGTTGAGCAGTTCTTC
V: TRBV6-1; J: TRBJ2-2; D: TRBD2; size: NA; CDR3: CAGRSGGRTGELFF; DNA: TGTGCCGGAAGGAGCGGGGGGCGGACCGGGGAGCTGTTTTTT
V: TRBV7-2; J: TRBJ1-2; D: TRBD1; size: NA; CDR3: CASSRDSNYGYTF; DNA: TGTGCCAGCAGCCGGGACAGTAACTATGGCTACACCTTC
V: TRBV5-1; J: TRBJ2-2; D: NA; size: NA; CDR3: CASSLTGQNTGELFF; DNA: TGCGCCAGCAGCTTGACTGGACAAAACACCGGGGAGCTGTTTTTT
V: TRBV5-4; J: TRBJ1-2; D: TRBD1; size: NA; CDR3: CASSPGQGAGYTF; DNA: TGTGCCAGCAGCCCAGGACAGGGGGCTGGCTACACCTTC
V: TRBV6-1; J: TRBJ1-2; D: TRBD1; size: NA; CDR3: CASSERGTGGNYGYTF; DNA: TGTGCCAGCAGTGAAAGGGGAACAGGGGGCAACTATGGCTACACCTTC
V: TRBV28; J: TRBJ2-7; D: TRBD1; size: NA; CDR3: CASSLPGGQGSYEQYF; DNA: TGTGCCAGCAGTTTACCCGGCGGACAGGGAAGTTACGAGCAGTACTTC
V: TRBV4-3; J: TRBJ2-3; D: TRBD2; size: NA; CDR3: CASSQVGTSGILNTQYF; DNA: TGCGCCAGCAGCCAAGTGGGGACTAGCGGAATCCTCAATACGCAGTATTTT
V: TRBV5-4; J: TRBJ1-6; D: NA; size: few; CDR3: CASSELSPLHF; DNA: TGTGCCAGCAGCGAACTTTCACCCCTCCACTTT
V: TRBV5-5; J: TRBJ2-3; D: TRBD2; size: NA; CDR3: CASSLTSGRDKSTDTQYF; DNA: TGTGCCAGCAGCTTGACCAGCGGGAGAGATAAGAGCACAGATACGCAGTATTTT
V: TRBV2; J: TRBJ2-7; D: TRBD2; size: few; CDR3: CASTTLWAGTIGGEQYF; DNA: TGTGCCAGCACCACCCTTTGGGCCGGGACCATCGGGGGGGAGCAGTACTTC
V: TRBV25-1; J: TRBJ1-3; D: NA; size: NA; CDR3: CASSREDSGNTIYF; DNA: TGTGCCAGCAGCAGGGAGGACTCTGGAAACACCATATATTTT
V: TRBV29-1; J: TRBJ2-7; D: NA; size: NA; CDR3: CSVQWRDEQYF; DNA: TGCAGCGTCCAATGGAGGGACGAGCAGTACTTC
V: TRBV13; J: TRBJ2-3; D: NA; size: NA; CDR3: CASSTSDTQYF; DNA: TGTGCCAGCAGCACTTCGGATACGCAGTATTTT
V: TRBV10-3; J: TRBJ1-1; D: NA; size: few; CDR3: CAISAFGQMNTEAFF; DNA: TGTGCCATCAGTGCCTTCGGACAAATGAACACTGAAGCTTTCTTT
V: TRBV4-1; J: TRBJ2-2; D: TRBD2; size: NA; CDR3: CASSRGLAGVRTGELFF; DNA: TGCGCCAGCAGCCGGGGACTAGCGGGGGTGAGGACCGGGGAGCTGTTTTTT